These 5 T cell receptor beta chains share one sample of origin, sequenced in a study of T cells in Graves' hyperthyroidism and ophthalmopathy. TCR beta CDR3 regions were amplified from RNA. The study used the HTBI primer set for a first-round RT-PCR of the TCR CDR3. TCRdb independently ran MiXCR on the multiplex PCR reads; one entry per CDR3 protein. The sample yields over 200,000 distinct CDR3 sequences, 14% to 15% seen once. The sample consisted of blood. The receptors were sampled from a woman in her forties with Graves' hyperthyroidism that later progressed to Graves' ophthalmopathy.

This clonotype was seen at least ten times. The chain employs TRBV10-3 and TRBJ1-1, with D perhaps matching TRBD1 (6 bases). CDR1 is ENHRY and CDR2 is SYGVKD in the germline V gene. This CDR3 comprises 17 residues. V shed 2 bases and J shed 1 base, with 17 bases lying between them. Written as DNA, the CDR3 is TGTGCCATCAGTGAGGGACTTCCGGGACACACGAACACTGAAGCTTTCTTT. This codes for CAISEGLPGHTNTEAFF.

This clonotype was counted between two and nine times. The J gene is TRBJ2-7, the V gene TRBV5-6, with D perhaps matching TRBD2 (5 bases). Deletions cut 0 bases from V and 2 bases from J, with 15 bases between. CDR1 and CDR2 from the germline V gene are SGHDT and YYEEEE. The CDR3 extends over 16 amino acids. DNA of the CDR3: TGTGCCAGCAGCTTGGGACCGGCGTTCGGGGCCTACGAGCAGTACTTC. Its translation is CASSLGPAFGAYEQYF. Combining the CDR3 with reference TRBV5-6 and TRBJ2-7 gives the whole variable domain DAGVTQSPTHLIKTRGQQVTLRCSPKSGHDTVSWYQQALGQGPQFIFQYYEEEERQRGNFPDRFSGHQFPNYSSELNVNALLLGDSALYLCASSLGPAFGAYEQYFGPGTRLTVT.

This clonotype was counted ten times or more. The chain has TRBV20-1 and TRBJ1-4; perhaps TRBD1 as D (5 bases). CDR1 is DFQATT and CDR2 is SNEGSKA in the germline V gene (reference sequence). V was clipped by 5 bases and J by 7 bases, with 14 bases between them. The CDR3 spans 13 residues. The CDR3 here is CSAASRAGEKLFF. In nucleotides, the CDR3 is TGCAGTGCTGCCTCCAGGGCTGGTGAAAAACTGTTTTTT.

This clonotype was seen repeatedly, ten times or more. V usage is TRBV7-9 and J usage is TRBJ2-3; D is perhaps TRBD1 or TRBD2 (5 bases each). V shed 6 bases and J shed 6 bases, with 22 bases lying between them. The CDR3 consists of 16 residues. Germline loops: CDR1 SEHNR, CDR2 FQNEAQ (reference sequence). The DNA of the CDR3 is TGTGCCAGCAGGCCCACCATTCGGGGCGAAAAGGATACGCAGTATTTT. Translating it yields CASRPTIRGEKDTQYF.

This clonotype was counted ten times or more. CDR3 DNA sequence: TGTGCCAGCAGCCTAAGGGACAGGGGTTCCTACAATGAGCAGTTCTTC. Protein: CASSLRDRGSYNEQFF. The rearrangement joins TRBV7-2 to TRBJ2-1; 10 bases line up with TRBD1. Germline loops: CDR1 SGHTA, CDR2 FQGNSA. The CDR3 is 16 amino acids. Losses at the gene ends were 5 bases for V and 1 base for J; bases not matched to a gene: 5.